This entry is about one T cell receptor beta chain. Germline trimming cut 1 base from V and 7 bases from J; bases unmatched to any gene: 7. Germline-derived CDR1 and CDR2 are LNHDA and SQIVND (reference sequence). The CDR3 runs to 15 residues. These data originate in a study of blood T cell repertoires in COVID-19. As for the study in general: Samples taken during acute and convalescent COVID-19 were collected in the United States, Italy and Spain. From T cells, B-cell-depleted T cells, or PBMCs came the material, which was cDNA or gDNA.

Sequencing was performed with immunoSEQ multiplex PCR; in TCRdb, only in-frame clones are kept and a portion is missing. The table lists approximately 170,000 clones, roughly 85% of them singletons. The chain couples TRBV19 to TRBJ1-2, with 9 bases matching TRBD1. The sequencing sample was made of peripheral blood. This clonotype originated in a woman older than 75 with acute or convalescent COVID-19. The CDR3 loop reads CASSIGWDRVFGYTF. CDR3 coding DNA: TGTGCCAGTAGTATAGGCTGGGACAGGGTTTTTGGCTACACCTTC.